This T cell receptor beta chain was captured by sequencing in a study of T cell repertoires in cytomegalovirus infection. Whole-study context: CMV epitopes used comprised recently identified HLA-C-restricted ones and well-studied HLA-B-restricted ones. Public TCR beta signatures were indicative of both CMV infection and a matching HLA type.

The CDR3 is 14 residues long. V lost 6 bases to trimming and J lost 6 bases; unmatched junction nucleotides: 8. TCRdb re-analysed the reads in MiXCR, keeping a single row per CDR3 protein. The repertoire holds some 920,000 distinct CDR3 sequences, with roughly 30% as singletons. This clonotype has just a few counts. Antigen specificity is unknown. Findings and limits, study-wide: Based on cumulative public TCR beta family frequency, carriers of CMV plus the relevant HLA were identified. CMV-specific HLA-C-restricted TCR beta clonotypes dominated the ex vivo response.

The TCR comes from a human donor in good health (CMV status not recorded). Some clones in this sample may be carry-over from other donors' samples. V gene TRBV12-3 or TRBV12-4 combines with J gene TRBJ1-1, with 9 bases aligning to TRBD1. This specimen consisted of cultured CD8+ T cells from PBMCs, obtained from culture after CMV antigen stimulation. The CDR3 nucleotides are TGTGCCAGCAGAGCACAGGGGGCTAACTCTGAAGCTTTCTTT. Its protein is CASRAQGANSEAFF.